Each of the 7 T cell receptor beta chains below was sequenced from the same sample in a study of blood T cell repertoires in COVID-19. Produced via immunoSEQ multiplex PCR; TCRdb's table is partial and in-frame only. The sample lists 230,000 or so clones; 84% were seen once. Sequencing used PBMCs or T cells enriched from blood (not recorded which). The origin of the receptors is a man between 45 and 60 years old who had recovered from COVID-19.

The rearrangement joins TRBV13 to TRBJ1-2; 8 nucleotides line up with TRBD1. Per the germline V gene, CDR1 is PRHDT and CDR2 is FYEKMQ (reference sequence). Trimming removed 4 bases from V and 9 bases from J; junction bases left unmatched: 16. The CDR3 is 16 amino acids. The CDR3 nucleotides read TGTGCCAGCAGCTCCTCCGGTTACAGGACAGGGAGTAGCTACACCTTC. It is translated as CASSSSGYRTGSSYTF.

The chain is built from TRBV5-1 and TRBJ2-2, with 7 nucleotides matching TRBD1. CDR3 length: 18 residues. Germline lookup yields CDR1 SGHRS and CDR2 YFSETQ. Unmatched junction bases numbered 17, after V lost 5 bases and J lost 4 bases. The CDR3 nucleotides are TGCGCCAGCAGGGCGACAGGGTTCTCCCCGACCCCCACCGGGGAGCTGTTTTTT. As protein: CASRATGFSPTPTGELFF.

The genes are TRBV19 and TRBJ2-2, with 7 positions matching TRBD1. Germline loops: CDR1 LNHDA, CDR2 SQIVND (reference sequence). The CDR3 has 15 amino acids. Trimming removed 6 bases from V and 4 bases from J; junction bases left unmatched: 8. The CDR3 coding sequence is TGTGCCAGTAGGGCTACAGGGGCCTTCACCGGGGAGCTGTTTTTT. Protein: CASRATGAFTGELFF. Looking up the rest from reference TRBV19 and TRBJ2-2 gives the full variable domain: DGGITQSPKYLFRKEGQNVTLSCEQNLNHDAMYWYRQDPGQGLRLIYYSQIVNDFQKGDIAEGYSVSREKKESFPLTVTSAQKNPTAFYLCASRATGAFTGELFFGEGSRLTVL.

J is TRBJ2-7 and V is TRBV10-2; possible D gene TRBD1, 5 bases. V lost 3 bases, J lost 0 bases, and 9 bases lay in between. The germline V gene encodes CDR1 WSHSY and CDR2 SAAADI. This CDR3 comprises 14 residues. The CDR3 DNA reads TGCGCCAGCAGTGAATGGGGCAGCTCCTACGAGCAGTACTTC. This gives the protein CASSEWGSSYEQYF.

V is TRBV21-1 and J is TRBJ1-2; no check of the table's D call, TRBD1, against the DNA was made. TRBV21-1 represents a pseudogene. The CDR3 is made up of 15 amino acids. CDR3 bases: TGTGCCAGCAGCAAAGTAACAGGGCTTAACTATGGCTACACCTTC. Amino acid sequence: CASSKVTGLNYGYTF.

The chain recombines TRBV18 with TRBJ1-1; the match to TRBD1 covers 10 bases. V gave up 4 bases and J gave up 3 bases; unmatched junction bases: 14. The CDR3 length is 18 residues. Germline CDR1 KGHSH, CDR2 LQKENI. The CDR3 reads CASSQTGTGVGSDTEAFF. The CDR3 bases are TGTGCCAGCTCACAAACCGGGACAGGGGTAGGTTCGGACACTGAAGCTTTCTTT.

The chain employs TRBV14 and TRBJ1-3; TRBD1 is a possible D gene (6 bases). CDR3 size: 15 residues. Trimming took 0 bases from V and 4 from J, leaving 10 bases between them. Germline-derived CDR1 and CDR2 are SGHDN and FVKESK. CDR3 sequence: CASSQDWGPGNTIYF. CDR3 nucleotide sequence: TGTGCCAGCAGCCAAGATTGGGGGCCAGGAAACACCATATATTTT.